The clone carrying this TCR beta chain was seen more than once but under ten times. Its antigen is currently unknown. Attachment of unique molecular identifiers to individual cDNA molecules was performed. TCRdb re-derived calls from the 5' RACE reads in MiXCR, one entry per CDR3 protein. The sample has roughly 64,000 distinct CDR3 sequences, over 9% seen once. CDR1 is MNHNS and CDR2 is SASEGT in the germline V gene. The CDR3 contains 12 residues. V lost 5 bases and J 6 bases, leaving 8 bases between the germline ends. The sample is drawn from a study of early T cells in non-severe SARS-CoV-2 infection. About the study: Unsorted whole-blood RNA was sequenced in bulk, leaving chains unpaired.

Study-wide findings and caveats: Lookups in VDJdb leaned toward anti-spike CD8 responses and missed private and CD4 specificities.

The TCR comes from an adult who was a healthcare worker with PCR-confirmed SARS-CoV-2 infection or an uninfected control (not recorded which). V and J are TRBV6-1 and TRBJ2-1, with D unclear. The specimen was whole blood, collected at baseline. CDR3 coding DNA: TGTGCCAGCAGTCCAAATAGCAATGAGCAGTTCTTC. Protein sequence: CASSPNSNEQFF.